This record looks at one T cell receptor (beta chain) sequence and its context. This sample is drawn from a study of cytomegalovirus exposure and HLA in healthy donors. Profiling relied on immunoSEQ multiplex PCR, and the TCRdb table lists in-frame clones only, not all of them. The sample has 120,000 or so clones, around 90% seen once. Trimming removed 6 bases at V and 4 bases at J, with 5 bases between. The CDR3 spans 10 residues. Germline lookup yields CDR1 SQVTM and CDR2 ANQGSEA. This TCR was sampled from a woman between 18 and 30 years old in good health and CMV-seronegative. This sequence joins TRBV29-1 and TRBJ2-3; D gene unclear. Input material: PBMCs. CDR3 residues: CSVGADTQYF. Written as DNA, the CDR3 is TGCAGCGTGGGCGCAGATACGCAGTATTTT.